The 5 T cell receptor beta chains in this list originate from one sample, sequenced in a study of T cell repertoires in cytomegalovirus infection. TCRdb passed the reads through MiXCR, listing each CDR3 protein once. The sample yields 310,000 or so distinct CDR3 sequences, roughly a sixth seen once. Specimen: PBMCs. Receptors were obtained from a human donor in good health (CMV status not recorded). Some clones in this sample may be carry-over from other donors' samples.

In its sample, this clonotype was seen once. Given a much more abundant clone one base away, this may be a read error. V gene TRBV5-5 combines with J gene TRBJ2-3, with D perhaps matching TRBD2 (6 bases). CDR1 is SGHKS and CDR2 is YYEKEE in the germline V gene (reference sequence). The CDR3 totals 16 residues. This chain's CDR3 is CASGLVLAYSTDTQYF. DNA for the CDR3: TGTGCCAGCGGCTTAGTACTAGCATATAGCACAGATACGCAGTATTTT.

This clonotype turned up a few times. The chain couples TRBV29-1 to TRBJ2-5, with 9 bases matching TRBD2. The germline gives CDR1 SQVTM, CDR2 ANQGSEA. The CDR3 extends over 13 amino acids. After removal of 7 bases from V and 5 bases from J, the junction contained 8 bases not matched to a gene. CDR3 nucleotides: TGCAGCGCGGGACTAGCTACACGGGAGACCCAGTACTTC. It is translated as CSAGLATRETQYF.

Comments on this clonotype: At one end, the junction sequence differs from germline, possibly due to a read error. This sequence joins TRBV6-1 and TRBJ2-1; possibly TRBD2 for D (5 bases). Germline values: CDR1 MNHNS, CDR2 SASEGT. The length of the CDR3 is 11 residues. CDR3 in amino acids: CASSSGLVRIF. DNA for the CDR3: TGTGCCAGCAGTTCCGGACTGGTCCGAATCTTC.

In its sample, this clonotype was seen a few times. J is TRBJ2-7 and V is TRBV4-3; a possible D gene is TRBD1 (5 bases). The CDR3 loop spans 14 amino acids. V lost 4 bases to trimming and J lost 3 bases, with 13 bases between them. Looked up from germline, CDR1 is LGHNA and CDR2 is YSLEER. The CDR3 loop is CASSRPRTSYEQYF. CDR3 coding DNA: TGCGCCAGCAGCCGACCGCGGACAAGCTACGAGCAGTACTTC.

This chain joins TRBV20-1 and TRBJ2-5; D is unclear. Trimming stripped 3 bases from V and 2 bases from J, with 7 bases between. Germline V gene data show CDR1 as DFQATT and CDR2 as SNEGSKA (reference sequence). CDR3 length: 12 residues. For the CDR3, the DNA is TGCAGTGCTAGGAGGCAGCAAGAGACCCAGTACTTC. It yields the protein CSARRQQETQYF.